The 23 T cell receptor beta chains in this list originate from one sample, sequenced in a study of blood T cell repertoires in COVID-19. Data came from immunoSEQ multiplex PCR; TCRdb stores just in-frame clones and leaves some out. This repertoire shows roughly 140,000 clones, 80% found once; its top ten account for 0.45% to 0.6%. Sequenced input: peripheral blood. The receptors stem from a man aged 55 to 69 with acute or convalescent COVID-19.

The V call is TRBV18, the J call TRBJ1-2; 7 positions match TRBD1. This CDR3 has 13 amino acids. The V gene end was trimmed by 5 bases and the J gene end by 4 bases; junction bases not matched to a gene: 4. The germline gives CDR1 KGHSH, CDR2 LQKENI. CDR3 region: CASSAGQVYGYTF. In DNA form, the CDR3 reads TGTGCCAGCTCAGCCGGACAGGTCTATGGCTACACCTTC.

This clone is a singleton in its sample. This rearrangement joins TRBV7-2 to TRBJ1-1, with 9 nucleotides matching TRBD1. The germline gives CDR1 SGHTA, CDR2 FQGNSA. The V and J ends lost 6 bases and 4 bases, in that order; junction bases with no gene match: 6. CDR3 length: 14 residues. The DNA for the CDR3 is TGTGCCAGCAGTTCCCGGACAGGGGTCACTGAAGCTTTCTTT. Residues: CASSSRTGVTEAFF.

The CDR3 reads CASSLTSGTGELFF. The CDR3 coding sequence is TGTGCCAGCAGCTTGACTAGCGGGACCGGGGAGCTGTTTTTT. The gene calls are TRBV5-4 and TRBJ2-2; TRBD2 matches at 9 bases. V gave up 1 base and J gave up 5 bases; unmatched junction bases: 0. Germline CDR1 is SGHNT and CDR2 is YYREEE (reference sequence). The CDR3 runs 14 residues.

The V call is TRBV6-5, the J call TRBJ1-2; 8 positions match TRBD1. This CDR3 has 14 amino acids. V lost 2 bases to trimming and J lost 2 bases; unmatched junction nucleotides: 1. CDR1 and CDR2 (germline): MNHEY, SVGAGI. CDR3 sequence (DNA): TGTGCCAGCAGTTACGGGACAGGAAACTATGGCTACACCTTC. Its protein product is CASSYGTGNYGYTF.

The chain uses TRBV19 and TRBJ1-4; 7 bases line up with TRBD1. This CDR3 spans 14 amino acids. Per germline, CDR1 LNHDA and CDR2 SQIVND (reference sequence). V shed 4 bases, J shed 8 bases, and the junction held 7 bases outside the gene matches. The CDR3 sequence: CASSKTGRFEKLFF. CDR3 in DNA: TGTGCCAGTAGTAAGACAGGGAGATTCGAAAAACTGTTTTTT.

This clone was picked up one time. The CDR3 sequence: CASSLGGRFSAFF. CDR3 nucleotide sequence: TGTGCCAGCAGCTTAGGAGGGCGGTTTTCGGCTTTCTTT. J is TRBJ1-1 and V is TRBV7-2; D gene uncertain. Germline V gives CDR1 SGHTA, CDR2 FQGNSA. This CDR3 has 13 residues. Trimming removed 1 base from V and 11 bases from J, with 14 bases in between.

The gene calls are TRBV6-5 and TRBJ1-2; D unresolved. Germline assignment: CDR1 MNHEY and CDR2 SVGAGI. V lost 4 bases and J lost 0, with 9 bases in between. The CDR3 has 14 amino acids. For the CDR3, the DNA is TGTGCCAGCAGTTTCGAGCCCGCTAACTATGGCTACACCTTC. As protein: CASSFEPANYGYTF.

The chain employs TRBV5-1 and TRBJ2-7, with D possibly TRBD2 on 5 matching bases. Germline V gene lookup returns CDR1 SGHRS and CDR2 YFSETQ. The CDR3 extends over 13 amino acids. Trimming pared 3 bases from V and 4 bases from J, leaving 11 bases between. The CDR3 sequence: CASSSGGRYEQYF. In DNA form, the CDR3 reads TGCGCCAGCAGCTCCGGAGGACGGTACGAGCAGTACTTC.

J is TRBJ2-2 and V is TRBV5-1, with 10 bases aligning to TRBD1. Germline V gives CDR1 SGHRS, CDR2 YFSETQ. J lost 5 bases, V lost 7 bases, and 8 bases had no gene match. This CDR3 has 15 residues. The CDR3 here is CASGRDRGGTGELFF. In nucleotides, the CDR3 is TGCGCCAGCGGACGGGACAGGGGAGGGACCGGGGAGCTGTTTTTT.

The chain joins TRBV7-2 to TRBJ2-5, with D maybe TRBD2 (5 bases). The CDR3 covers 14 residues. V was pared by 0 bases and J by 5 bases, with 10 bases between. Germline CDR1 reads SGHTA; CDR2 reads FQGNSA. CDR3 loop: CASSLARAAETQYF. The DNA for the CDR3 is TGTGCCAGCAGCTTAGCGAGGGCAGCGGAGACCCAGTACTTC.

This clone was seen only once. V usage is TRBV6-5 and J usage is TRBJ2-3; 7 nucleotides agree with TRBD2. V was pared by 6 bases and J by 2 bases, with 2 bases of the junction left unmatched. Germline CDR1 and CDR2: MNHEY and SVGAGI. The CDR3 spans 13 residues. CDR3 sequence: CASRRDYTDTQYF. CDR3 sequence (DNA): TGTGCCAGCAGGCGGGACTACACAGATACGCAGTATTTT.

This clone occurred once. This sample includes further DNA sequences coding for the same CDR3. V gene TRBV20-1 combines with J gene TRBJ1-1; D is undetermined. The germline CDR1 and CDR2 sequences are DFQATT and SNEGSKA (reference sequence). The CDR3 loop spans 10 amino acids. V lost 6 bases, J lost 5 bases, and 7 bases lay in between. The CDR3 coding sequence is TGCAGTGCCTCGCAGACTGAAGCTTTCTTT. It yields the protein CSASQTEAFF.

The chain links TRBV5-5 to TRBJ2-3, with D tentatively TRBD1 (6 bases). Trimming shortened V by 4 bases and J by 2 bases, and 26 bases separated the two germline ends. The CDR3 is 19 amino acids. The germline V gene has CDR1 SGHKS and CDR2 YYEKEE (reference sequence). The CDR3 region has the DNA TGTGCCAGCAGCCGCGGGCTGTCAGGGGCGGTAGCCGTCACAGATACGCAGTATTTT. Its protein is CASSRGLSGAVAVTDTQYF.

This clone was seen a single time. This sequence joins TRBV19 and TRBJ1-3; 8 bases line up with TRBD1. In germline, CDR1 is LNHDA, CDR2 SQIVND (reference sequence). V was pared by 4 bases and J by 7 bases, with 9 bases of the junction left unmatched. The CDR3 spans 15 residues. The CDR3 nucleotides read TGTGCCAGTAGTACCCGGACAGGGACGGATAACACCATATATTTT. Amino acid sequence: CASSTRTGTDNTIYF.

The chain joins TRBV3-1 (or the pseudogene TRBV3-2) to TRBJ2-1, with 8 bases lining up with TRBD2. With V trimmed by 6 bases and J by 0 bases, 4 bases remained unmatched. The CDR3 is made up of 15 amino acids. Germline V gene lookup returns CDR1 LGHDT and CDR2 YNNKEL (reference sequence). CDR3 region: CASRRGGISYNEQFF. CDR3 bases: TGTGCCAGCAGGCGCGGGGGGATCTCCTACAATGAGCAGTTCTTC.

This clone was found a few times. J is TRBJ1-1 and V is TRBV7-2; perhaps TRBD1 as D (5 bases). Trimming shortened V by 8 bases and J by 1 base, and 14 bases separated the two germline ends. The CDR3 is 14 amino acids. The germline CDR1 and CDR2 sequences are SGHTA and FQGNSA. CDR3 nucleotide sequence: TGTGCCAGCGGACTTTGGGGGGGGAACACTGAAGCTTTCTTT. Translation gives CASGLWGGNTEAFF.

V is TRBV28 and J is TRBJ1-6; D gene uncertain. V was clipped by 3 bases and J by 6 bases, with 3 bases between them. The CDR3 totals 12 residues. In germline, CDR1 is MDHEN, CDR2 SYDVKM. CDR3 region: CASSFGNSPLHF. DNA for the CDR3: TGTGCCAGCAGTTTCGGTAATTCACCCCTCCACTTT. Together with reference TRBV28 and TRBJ1-6, the CDR3 gives the full variable domain: DVKVTQSSRYLVKRTGEKVFLECVQDMDHENMFWYRQDPGLGLRLIYFSYDVKMKEKGDIPEGYSVSREKKERFSLILESASTNQTSMYLCASSFGNSPLHFGNGTRLTVT.

CDR3 in DNA: TGTGCCAGCAGCGTCGATCGGGGGAATGAGCAGTTCTTC. This translates into CASSVDRGNEQFF. The chain has TRBV7-3 and TRBJ2-1, with a tentative D call TRBD2 (6 bases). Germline assignment: CDR1 SGHTA and CDR2 FQGTGA. V was shortened by 5 bases and J by 7 bases, with 12 bases between the two germline ends. There are 13 residues in the CDR3. The whole variable domain, filled in from reference TRBV7-3 and TRBJ2-1, reads GAGVSQTPSNKVTEKGKYVELRCDPISGHTALYWYRQSLGQGPEFLIYFQGTGAADDSGLPNDRFFAVRPEGSVSTLKIQRTERGDSAVYLCASSVDRGNEQFFGPGTRLTVL.

This rearrangement joins TRBV4-3 to TRBJ2-1, with TRBD1 identical over 7 bases. The CDR3 has 13 amino acids. J lost 8 bases, V lost 3 bases, and 4 bases had no gene match. In germline, CDR1 is LGHNA, CDR2 YSLEER. The CDR3 sequence is CASSHYRGDEQFF. CDR3 DNA: TGCGCCAGCAGCCATTACAGGGGCGATGAGCAGTTCTTC.

This clone was observed once. This chain uses TRBV27 with TRBJ2-1; 14 bases map to TRBD2. Germline values: CDR1 MNHEY, CDR2 SMNVEV (reference sequence). The CDR3 sequence is 15 residues long. V gave up 6 bases and J gave up 7 bases; unmatched junction bases: 5. The CDR3 bases are TGTGCCAGCAGGGGGGGACTAGCGGGAGAAAATGAGCAGTTCTTC. Encoded protein: CASRGGLAGENEQFF.

V gene TRBV5-6 combines with J gene TRBJ1-2; 8 bases fit TRBD1. The trim removed 0 bases at V and 0 bases at J, leaving 1 base unmatched. This CDR3 region has 15 residues. The V gene's germline CDR1 is SGHDT and CDR2 YYEEEE. The CDR3 DNA follows: TGTGCCAGCAGCTTGGGACAGGGGTCTAACTATGGCTACACCTTC. It encodes CASSLGQGSNYGYTF.

The chain recombines TRBV15 with TRBJ1-1; no clear D. Germline-derived CDR1 and CDR2 are LNHNV and YYDKDF (reference sequence). V dropped 0 bases and J dropped 4 bases, with 9 bases sitting between them. CDR3 length: 14 residues. In DNA, the CDR3 is TGTGCCACCAGCAGAGACTTGGGGAGCACTGAAGCTTTCTTT. This codes for CATSRDLGSTEAFF.

The chain couples TRBV5-5 to TRBJ1-4, with unresolved D. Trimming took 6 bases from V and 1 from J, leaving 13 bases between them. Germline V gives CDR1 SGHKS, CDR2 YYEKEE (reference sequence). The CDR3 loop spans 15 amino acids. This CDR3 is CASTVEEGTNEKLFF. The CDR3 DNA sequence: TGTGCCAGCACCGTGGAGGAGGGAACTAATGAAAAACTGTTTTTT.